Listed below are T cell receptor beta chains from one sample, sequenced in a study of blood T cell repertoires in COVID-19. Clones were sequenced by immunoSEQ multiplex PCR, and TCRdb holds only the in-frame ones, with some missing. This sample has 200,000 to 250,000 clones, with less than 90% found just once. Sequencing was carried out using peripheral blood. These receptor sequences come from a woman of 80 years or more with active or convalescent COVID-19. Both conserved end residues are part of each CDR3. D genes are given only for firm matches. Size is stated for part of the rows, as once, few or many counts, or as a class when the clone is expanded.

>TRBV5-1|TRBJ1-4|TRBD1|.
TGCGCCAGCAGCTGGGGACAGGGAGGGGTCGAAAAACTGTTTTTT
CASSWGQGGVEKLFF
>TRBV6-5|TRBJ2-7|TRBD2|.
TGTGCCAGCAGTTACGGGACTAGCGGGGGTAGTGGGCAGTACTTC
CASSYGTSGGSGQYF
>TRBV28|TRBJ2-7|.|once
TGTGCCAGCAGACTAGGACAGTCCTACGAGCAGTACTTC
CASRLGQSYEQYF
>TRBV3-1/TRBV3-2|TRBJ2-3|.|.
TGTGCCAGCAGCGATGTTTTGGGAGTTGGCACAGATACGCAGTATTTT
CASSDVLGVGTDTQYF
>TRBV4-1|TRBJ2-2|.|few
TGCGCCAGCAGCTCAGACAGGCGTAACACCGGGGAGCTGTTTTTT
CASSSDRRNTGELFF
>TRBV28|TRBJ1-6|TRBD1|.
TGTGCCAGCAGTACGCCGGACAGGGCTTCACCCCTCCACTTT
CASSTPDRASPLHF
>TRBV4-2|TRBJ2-6|.|once
TGTGCCAGCAGCCAAGATGGCCTTCTTGGGGCCAACGTCCTGACTTTC
CASSQDGLLGANVLTF
>TRBV6-5|TRBJ1-4|TRBD1|.
TGTGCCAGCAGGACCGGGACAGGGAGTGAAAAACTGTTTTTT
CASRTGTGSEKLFF
>TRBV2|TRBJ2-3|TRBD2|.
TGTGCCAGCAGTGCCGGGACTAGCGGGGTGTCCCTATCAGATACGCAGTATTTT
CASSAGTSGVSLSDTQYF
>TRBV6-2/TRBV6-3|TRBJ1-2|.|.
TGTGCCAGCAGTTCCGGGACTAGTTATGGCTACACCTTC
CASSSGTSYGYTF
>TRBV7-8|TRBJ1-2|.|.
TGTGCCAGCAGCTCCAGGGAGGGCCCCTCTTGGGGCTACACCTTC
CASSSREGPSWGYTF
>TRBV5-1|TRBJ1-4|TRBD1|.
TGCGCCAGCAGCAGACAGGGAGATGAAAAACTGTTTTTT
CASSRQGDEKLFF
>TRBV9|TRBJ1-1|.|.
TGTGCCAGCAGCGGTAGTCCCCGGGAGGCCACTGAAGCTTTCTTT
CASSGSPREATEAFF
>TRBV10-3|TRBJ2-3|TRBD2|.
TGTGCCATCAGTGAGTCGACGGGGGGGACTAGCGGGAGAAGCCTCAAAGATACGCAGTATTTT
CAISESTGGTSGRSLKDTQYF
>TRBV20-1|TRBJ2-2|TRBD2|.
TGCAGTGCTAGTCTGGGACTAGGGAACACCGGGGAGCTGTTTTTT
CSASLGLGNTGELFF
>TRBV7-8|TRBJ1-2|TRBD1|.
TGTGCCAGCAGTTACCCAGGGGGCTGGGGCTACACCTTC
CASSYPGGWGYTF
>TRBV4-1|TRBJ2-2|TRBD1|.
TGCGCCAGCAGCCGGGGACAGGGTGGCACCGGGGAGCTGTTTTTT
CASSRGQGGTGELFF
>TRBV7-3|TRBJ1-1|.|.
TGTGCCAGCAGCTTAACAGGGGTTACTGAAGCTTTCTTT
CASSLTGVTEAFF
>TRBV5-6|TRBJ1-2|.|.
TGTGCCAGCAGCTTGGAATCAGGCGACTATGGCTACACCTTC
CASSLESGDYGYTF
>TRBV9|TRBJ1-3|TRBD1|once
TGTGCCAGCAGGGCGACAGGGGGAAACACCATATATTTT
CASRATGGNTIYF
>TRBV11-2|TRBJ1-1|TRBD1|.
TGTGCCAGCAGCTTGAACAGGGGTAGGGACACTGAAGCTTTCTTT
CASSLNRGRDTEAFF
>TRBV5-1|TRBJ2-5|TRBD2|.
TGCGCCAGCAGCTCCGGGGGGGGCACAGAGACCCAGTACTTC
CASSSGGGTETQYF
>TRBV4-2|TRBJ2-4|TRBD2|.
TGTGCCAGCAGCCAAGGAAAGGGGAGCGGGAGTGGAGACATTCAGTACTTC
CASSQGKGSGSGDIQYF
>TRBV5-6|TRBJ2-7|TRBD2|once
TGTGCCAGCAGCTTGGGTGGAGCGGGAGCACACTCCTACGAGCAGTACTTC
CASSLGGAGAHSYEQYF
>TRBV2|TRBJ1-6|.|once
TGTGCCAGCAGGAGGTACTCACCCCTCCACTTT
CASRRYSPLHF
>TRBV9|TRBJ1-5|TRBD1|.
TGTGCCAGCAGCCCAGACAGGGAGGACCAGCCCCAGCATTTT
CASSPDREDQPQHF
>TRBV5-1|TRBJ2-3|TRBD2|.
TGCGCCAGCAGCTTGGTGGCTAGCGGGAGTGGGAGCACAGATACGCAGTATTTT
CASSLVASGSGSTDTQYF
>TRBV7-9|TRBJ1-2|.|.
TGTGCCAGCAGCTTTTTGGTTCAGGGTGGTGGCTACACCTTC
CASSFLVQGGGYTF